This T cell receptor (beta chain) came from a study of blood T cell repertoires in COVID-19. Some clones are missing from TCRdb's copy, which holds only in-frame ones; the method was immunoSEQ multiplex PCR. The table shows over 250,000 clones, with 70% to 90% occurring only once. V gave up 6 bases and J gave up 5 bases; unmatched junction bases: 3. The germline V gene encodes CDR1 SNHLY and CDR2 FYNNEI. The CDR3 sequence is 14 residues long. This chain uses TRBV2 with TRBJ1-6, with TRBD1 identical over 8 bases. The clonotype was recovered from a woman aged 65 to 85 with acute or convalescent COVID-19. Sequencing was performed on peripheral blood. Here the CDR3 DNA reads TGTGCCAGCAGAGCAGGGGGCAATAATTCACCCCTCCACTTT. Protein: CASRAGGNNSPLHF.